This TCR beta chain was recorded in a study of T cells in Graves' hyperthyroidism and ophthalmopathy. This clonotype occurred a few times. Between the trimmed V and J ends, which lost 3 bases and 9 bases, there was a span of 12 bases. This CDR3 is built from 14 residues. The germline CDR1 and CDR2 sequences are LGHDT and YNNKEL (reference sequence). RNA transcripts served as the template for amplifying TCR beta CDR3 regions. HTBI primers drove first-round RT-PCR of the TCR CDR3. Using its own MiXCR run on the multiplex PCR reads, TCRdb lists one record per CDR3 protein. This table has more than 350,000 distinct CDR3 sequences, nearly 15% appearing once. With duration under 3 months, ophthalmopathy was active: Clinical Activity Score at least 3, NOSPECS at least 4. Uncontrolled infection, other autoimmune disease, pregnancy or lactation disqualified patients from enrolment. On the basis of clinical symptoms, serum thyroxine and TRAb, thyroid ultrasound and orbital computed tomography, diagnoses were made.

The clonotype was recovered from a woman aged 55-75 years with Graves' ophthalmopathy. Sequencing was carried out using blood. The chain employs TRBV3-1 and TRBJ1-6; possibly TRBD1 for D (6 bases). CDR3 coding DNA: TGTGCCAGCAGCCAGGGACACCCCTCTTCACCCCTCCACTTT. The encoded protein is CASSQGHPSSPLHF.